These T cell receptor beta chains were read from a single sample in a study of T cells in Graves' hyperthyroidism and ophthalmopathy. TCRdb reprocessed the multiplex PCR reads via MiXCR and lists one record per CDR3 protein. The profile shows under 400,000 distinct CDR3 sequences, roughly 18% of them singletons. Sample: blood. These receptors were obtained from a woman in her 40s with Graves' ophthalmopathy. Each CDR3 is given with its conserved first and last residue. D genes are given only for firm matches. Expanded clones are given a class, and other clones once, few, many or no size at all.

D gene	V gene	clone size	J gene	CDR3 protein	CDR3 DNA
-	TRBV16	many	TRBJ2-6	CASSPEGSGANVLTF	TGTGCCAGCAGCCCAGAGGGGTCTGGGGCCAACGTCCTGACTTTC
-	TRBV7-9	-	TRBJ1-2	CASSPGPTSYGYTF	TGTGCCAGCAGCCCGGGACCGACGTCCTATGGCTACACCTTC
TRBD1	TRBV19	many	TRBJ2-7	CATTGPLVGEQYF	TGTGCCACGACAGGGCCCTTAGTCGGCGAGCAGTACTTC
-	TRBV5-1	many	TRBJ1-1	CASSLHTSPRAFF	TGCGCCAGCAGCTTGCACACATCCCCGCGAGCTTTCTTT
-	TRBV7-9	-	TRBJ1-1	CASSAGPREAFF	TGTGCCAGCAGCGCAGGACCCCGTGAAGCTTTCTTT
-	TRBV28	many	TRBJ2-7	CASRPEGLYEQYF	TGTGCCAGCAGACCGGAGGGCCTGTACGAGCAGTACTTC
TRBD1	TRBV12-3/TRBV12-4	-	TRBJ1-5	CASSPGQEHQPQHF	TGTGCCAGCAGTCCGGGACAGGAGCATCAGCCCCAGCATTTT
-	TRBV6-5	few	TRBJ1-4	CASSPPGTHEKLFF	TGTGCCAGCAGCCCCCCCGGGACGCATGAAAAACTGTTTTTT
TRBD2	TRBV28	many	TRBJ2-2	CASSFRTSGSFTGELFF	TGTGCCAGCAGTTTCCGGACTAGCGGGAGCTTCACCGGGGAGCTGTTTTTT
-	TRBV28	many	TRBJ2-5	CASSLWTGRWEQETQYF	TGTGCCAGCAGTTTATGGACGGGACGGTGGGAACAAGAGACCCAGTACTTC
TRBD1	TRBV6-5	-	TRBJ1-2	CASSYSLQGFYGYTF	TGTGCCAGCAGTTACTCCTTACAGGGGTTCTATGGCTACACCTTC
-	TRBV20-1	many	TRBJ1-2	CSARGAGSIGYGYTF	TGCAGTGCTAGGGGAGCAGGGAGCATTGGCTATGGCTACACCTTC
-	TRBV5-5	-	TRBJ1-2	CASTLTDGPYGYTF	TGTGCCAGCACCCTCACTGACGGTCCCTATGGCTACACCTTC
-	TRBV12-3/TRBV12-4	-	TRBJ1-3	CASSFQGGNTIYF	TGTGCCAGCAGTTTTCAGGGGGGAAACACCATATATTTT
TRBD1	TRBV4-1	many	TRBJ1-5	CASSQGQGDQPQHF	TGCGCCAGCAGCCAAGGACAGGGAGATCAGCCCCAGCATTTT
-	TRBV28	-	TRBJ1-5	CASRETLSNQPQHF	TGTGCCAGCAGAGAGACGCTGAGCAATCAGCCCCAGCATTTT
TRBD2	TRBV6-5	many	TRBJ2-7	CASHTSGSTYEQYF	TGTGCCAGCCACACTAGCGGGAGTACCTACGAGCAGTACTTC
-	TRBV20-1	many	TRBJ2-5	CSAPPQGAEETQYF	TGCAGTGCTCCCCCCCAAGGGGCCGAAGAGACCCAGTACTTC
TRBD1	TRBV29-1	-	TRBJ1-1	CSVAQGATMNTEAFF	TGCAGCGTTGCACAGGGGGCGACCATGAACACTGAAGCTTTCTTT
-	TRBV20-1	many	TRBJ2-2	CSARDWRSGELFF	TGCAGTGCTAGAGATTGGCGCTCCGGGGAGCTGTTTTTT
-	TRBV28	many	TRBJ1-6	CASNRAGSSYNSPLHF	TGTGCCAGCAATCGGGCGGGAAGCTCCTATAATTCACCCCTCCACTTT
-	TRBV12-3/TRBV12-4	many	TRBJ1-5	CASSFRTDMSNQPQHF	TGTGCCAGCAGTTTCCGGACAGATATGAGCAATCAGCCCCAGCATTTT
TRBD1	TRBV29-1	-	TRBJ2-5	CSVAGDRAETQYF	TGCAGCGTTGCCGGGGACAGGGCAGAGACCCAGTACTTC
-	TRBV5-1	many	TRBJ1-2	CASSPEGSRDYGYTF	TGCGCCAGCAGCCCAGAGGGGAGCCGGGACTATGGCTACACCTTC
-	TRBV10-1	many	TRBJ1-1	CASSEGLYTEAFF	TGCGCCAGCAGTGAGGGGTTGTACACTGAAGCTTTCTTT
TRBD2	TRBV2	many	TRBJ2-5	CASTLTGTREETQYF	TGTGCCAGCACACTCACCGGGACTAGGGAAGAGACCCAGTACTTC
-	TRBV28	many	TRBJ1-5	CASSQTNGDNQPQHF	TGTGCCAGCAGTCAAACCAACGGGGACAATCAGCCCCAGCATTTT
-	TRBV6-2/TRBV6-3	many	TRBJ2-7	CASSYFGDEQYF	TGTGCCAGCAGTTACTTCGGCGACGAGCAGTACTTC
TRBD1	TRBV12-3/TRBV12-4	many	TRBJ1-1	CASSWRTGGTEAFF	TGTGCCAGCAGTTGGCGGACAGGGGGCACTGAAGCTTTCTTT
-	TRBV6-4	-	TRBJ1-2	CASSVKTGLNYGYTF	TGTGCCAGCAGTGTCAAGACAGGACTAAACTATGGCTACACCTTC
-	TRBV11-2	many	TRBJ1-3	CASSFYVRGVGGGNTIYF	TGTGCCAGCAGCTTTTACGTGCGGGGGGTAGGGGGTGGAAACACCATATATTTT
-	TRBV20-1	many	TRBJ1-1	CSARDGAVLNTEAFF	TGCAGTGCTAGAGATGGGGCAGTCCTTAACACTGAAGCTTTCTTT
TRBD2	TRBV6-2/TRBV6-3	-	TRBJ2-7	CASTDRRTSGAAYEQYF	TGTGCCAGCACCGACCGCCGGACTAGCGGGGCCGCCTACGAGCAGTACTTC
TRBD2	TRBV7-9	many	TRBJ2-5	CASSLGLERTQYF	TGTGCCAGCAGCCTCGGACTAGAGCGGACCCAGTACTTC
-	TRBV7-9	many	TRBJ2-7	CASSNGPNYEQYF	TGTGCCAGCAGCAACGGGCCAAACTACGAGCAGTACTTC
TRBD1	TRBV13	many	TRBJ2-5	CASSSDRGLQETQYF	TGTGCCAGCAGCTCGGACAGGGGTTTGCAAGAGACCCAGTACTTC
-	TRBV18	-	TRBJ1-1	CASSPNTPPSEAFF	TGTGCCAGCTCACCTAATACACCCCCGTCTGAAGCTTTCTTT